The 24 T cell receptor beta chains given below trace back to one sample, sequenced in a study of circulating and synovial CD4+ cells in juvenile arthritis. Profiling relied on immunoSEQ multiplex PCR, and the TCRdb table lists in-frame clones only, not all of them. The sample yields around 14,000 clones, 80% to 85% seen once. Input material: CD4+ T cells from synovial fluid. The source is a human patient with juvenile idiopathic arthritis. Some clones in this sample may be carry-over from other donors' samples.

V usage is TRBV30 and J usage is TRBJ1-4, with D maybe TRBD1 (6 bases). The CDR3 contains 14 residues. V gave up 0 bases and J gave up 7 bases, with 12 bases separating them. Germline V gives CDR1 GTSNPN, CDR2 SVGIG (reference sequence). As DNA, the CDR3 is TGTGCCTGGAGTGTAGAGGGGGGGGGTGAAAAACTGTTTTTT. Protein: CAWSVEGGGEKLFF.

To note about this clone: Sequence at one end of the junction differs from germline and may be a read error. The identical CDR3 is also encoded by other nucleotide sequences in the sample. V usage is TRBV29-1 and J usage is TRBJ2-7, with TRBD1 matching over 8 bases. Per germline, CDR1 SQVTM and CDR2 ANQGSEA. The CDR3 is 14 residues long. CDR3 sequence reads: CSVEETGASYEQYF. The CDR3 nucleotides are TGTAGCGTTGAAGAGACAGGGGCCTCCTACGAGCAGTACTTC.

V is TRBV30 and J is TRBJ1-1; the match to TRBD1 covers 11 bases. This CDR3 region has 13 residues. CDR1 is GTSNPN and CDR2 is SVGIG in the germline V gene (reference sequence). V was pared by 1 base and J by 11 bases, with 6 bases of the junction left unmatched. Here the CDR3 reads CAWSAGTGGAAFF. CDR3 DNA: TGTGCCTGGAGTGCCGGGACAGGGGGGGCGGCTTTCTTT.

This chain connects TRBV4-1 to TRBJ2-1; D remains unclear. Trimming pared 2 bases from V and 6 bases from J, leaving 11 bases between. The germline V gene encodes CDR1 MGHRA and CDR2 YSYEKL. This CDR3 region has 14 residues. CDR3 bases: TGCGCCAGCAGCCAACCGCCCCAGCGCAATGAGCAGTTCTTC. Its protein product is CASSQPPQRNEQFF.

Of note for this clone: Other DNA sequences of this sample code for an identical CDR3. The CDR3 loop is CASSLGLEAPLHF. The CDR3 DNA is TGTGCCAGCAGCTTAGGCCTTGAGGCACCCCTCCACTTT. This chain links TRBV11-2 with TRBJ1-6, with no clear D. V shed 1 base and J shed 11 bases, with 9 bases lying between them. This CDR3 has 13 residues. The germline CDR1 and CDR2 sequences are SGHAT and FQNNGV.

For this clone: Because the CDR3 is missing its conserved closing phenylalanine or tryptophan, this is likely a read error. V gene TRBV9 combines with J gene TRBJ2-7; 11 bases are a match to TRBD1. After removal of 3 bases from V and 3 bases from J, the junction contained 5 bases not matched to a gene. Per germline, CDR1 SGDLS and CDR2 YYNGEE. The CDR3 totals 15 residues. The CDR3 region has the DNA TGTGCCAGCAGCGAGGGGACAGGGGGTCTCTACGAGCAGTACTCC. This encodes CASSEGTGGLYEQYS.

This clone came up once. This CDR3 is CASSFGQTNTGELFF. CDR3 DNA: TGTGCCAGCAGTTTTGGACAGACGAACACCGGGGAGCTGTTTTTT. The chain joins TRBV28 to TRBJ2-2; a possible D gene is TRBD1 (6 bases). CDR1 is MDHEN and CDR2 is SYDVKM in the germline V gene. V lost 3 bases and J lost 0, with 8 bases in between. This CDR3 has 15 amino acids. The full variable domain, completed using reference TRBV28 and TRBJ2-2, is DVKVTQSSRYLVKRTGEKVFLECVQDMDHENMFWYRQDPGLGLRLIYFSYDVKMKEKGDIPEGYSVSREKKERFSLILESASTNQTSMYLCASSFGQTNTGELFFGEGSRLTVL.

The V gene is TRBV6-5, the J gene TRBJ1-1; D is undetermined. This CDR3 spans 13 amino acids. CDR1 and CDR2 (germline): MNHEY, SVGAGI. V was cut by 5 bases and J by 5 bases, with 12 bases left in between. This CDR3 is CASSESVSTEAFF. The CDR3 nucleotides read TGTGCCAGCAGTGAATCGGTATCGACTGAAGCTTTCTTT.

V gene TRBV6-5 combines with J gene TRBJ2-7; maybe TRBD1 (5 bases). The germline V and J ends were trimmed by 2 bases and 3 bases, with 11 bases remaining between them. This CDR3 spans 14 amino acids. The germline V gene has CDR1 MNHEY and CDR2 SVGAGI. CDR3 sequence: CASSYQGRIYEQYF. The CDR3 nucleotides are TGTGCCAGCAGTTACCAGGGCAGAATCTACGAGCAGTACTTC.

This rearrangement joins TRBV9 to TRBJ1-3; D ambiguous. Trimming stripped 3 bases from V and 1 base from J, with 14 bases between. The CDR3 spans 16 residues. The germline V gene encodes CDR1 SGDLS and CDR2 YYNGEE. DNA of the CDR3: TGTGCCAGCAGCGCGCACTATCTTTCTTCTGGAAACACCATATATTTT. Its translation is CASSAHYLSSGNTIYF.

The J gene is TRBJ1-2, the V gene TRBV4-1, with 9 positions matching TRBD1. The V segment lost 5 bases and the J segment 3 bases; nucleotides outside the gene matches: 4. The germline CDR1 and CDR2 sequences are MGHRA and YSYEKL. This CDR3 contains 14 residues. This CDR3 reads CASSGTGLDYGYTF. The CDR3 DNA reads TGCGCCAGCAGCGGGACAGGGTTAGACTATGGCTACACCTTC.

The genes are TRBV4-3 and TRBJ2-5; 13 bases are shared with TRBD2. With V trimmed by 4 bases and J by 2 bases, 4 bases remained unmatched. This CDR3 is built from 16 residues. Germline loops: CDR1 LGHNA, CDR2 YSLEER. The CDR3, as DNA: TGCGCCAGCAGCCTCCGGACTAGCGGGGGTCAAGAGACCCAGTACTTC. This gives the protein CASSLRTSGGQETQYF.

The chain combines TRBV27 with TRBJ1-1; D possibly corresponds to TRBD1 (5 bases). Trimming removed 7 bases from V and 7 bases from J, with 13 bases in between. The V gene's germline CDR1 is MNHEY and CDR2 SMNVEV (reference sequence). The CDR3 spans 12 residues. The CDR3 coding sequence is TGTGCCAGCATCAGACGGGGGGGTGAAGCTTTCTTT. Amino acids: CASIRRGGEAFF.

There are a few counts of this clone. The rearrangement links TRBV10-3 to TRBJ1-4; D gene ambiguous. Trimming pared 5 bases from V and 5 bases from J, leaving 12 bases between. The CDR3 extends over 14 amino acids. Germline CDR1 and CDR2: ENHRY and SYGVKD. The CDR3 is CAISTETGNEKLFF. The DNA for the CDR3 is TGTGCCATCAGTACAGAAACGGGAAATGAAAAACTGTTTTTT.

J is TRBJ1-2 and V is TRBV6-1; D is possibly TRBD1 (6 bases). Germline-derived CDR1 and CDR2 are MNHNS and SASEGT. The V and J ends lost 6 bases and 4 bases respectively, with 15 bases between them. The CDR3 contains 14 residues. The CDR3 is CASRAPGEGYGYTF. CDR3 coding DNA: TGTGCCAGCAGGGCGCCAGGGGAAGGCTATGGCTACACCTTC.

V and J are TRBV7-2 and TRBJ1-1; a weak D match, TRBD1 (6 bases). Trimming removed 5 bases at V and 0 bases at J, with 13 bases between. The CDR3 extends over 15 amino acids. The germline gives CDR1 SGHTA, CDR2 FQGNSA. The CDR3 here is CASSLRGGMNTEAFF. CDR3 nucleotides: TGTGCCAGCAGCCTAAGGGGGGGCATGAACACTGAAGCTTTCTTT.

The CDR3 DNA is TGTGCCAGCAGGCGGACAGGGAACACTGAAGCTTTCTTT. Protein product: CASRRTGNTEAFF. The genes are TRBV6-6 and TRBJ1-1; TRBD1 aligns across 7 bases. The V segment lost 6 bases and the J segment 1 base; nucleotides outside the gene matches: 2. CDR1 and CDR2 from the germline V gene are MNHNY and SVGAGI (reference sequence). This CDR3 contains 13 residues.

The rearrangement uses TRBV7-8 and TRBJ2-4; a possible D gene is TRBD1 (5 bases). Germline CDR1 is SGHVS and CDR2 is FQNEAQ. V lost 2 bases to trimming and J lost 0 bases, with 14 bases between them. This CDR3 is built from 17 residues. CDR3 sequence (DNA): TGTGCCAGCAGCTTAAGGGGCACCAACATAGCCAAAAACATTCAGTACTTC. Translated: CASSLRGTNIAKNIQYF.

The chain has TRBV28 and TRBJ2-7, with a tentative D call TRBD1 (5 bases). V lost 5 bases to trimming and J lost 0 bases, with 8 bases between them. The germline CDR1 and CDR2 sequences are MDHEN and SYDVKM. CDR3 length: 13 amino acids. The CDR3: CASSQDSSYEQYF. The CDR3 coding sequence is TGTGCCAGCAGTCAAGACAGCTCCTACGAGCAGTACTTC. Based on the CDR3 plus reference TRBV28 and TRBJ2-7, the full variable domain is DVKVTQSSRYLVKRTGEKVFLECVQDMDHENMFWYRQDPGLGLRLIYFSYDVKMKEKGDIPEGYSVSREKKERFSLILESASTNQTSMYLCASSQDSSYEQYFGPGTRLTVT.

The chain links TRBV11-2 to TRBJ2-7, with TRBD1 matching 8 bases. V lost 5 bases and J lost 3; bases outside the gene matches: 9. The CDR3 covers 15 residues. The germline CDR1 and CDR2 sequences are SGHAT and FQNNGV. This CDR3 is CASSAKGGQDYEQYF. For the CDR3, the DNA is TGTGCCAGCAGCGCAAAGGGGGGACAGGACTACGAGCAGTACTTC.

Details on this clone: Other DNA sequences of this sample code for an identical CDR3. V and J are TRBV5-1 and TRBJ1-5; D unresolved. This CDR3 has 14 amino acids. Germline loops: CDR1 SGHRS, CDR2 YFSETQ. The V end was cut by 0 bases, the J end by 3 bases, with 7 bases between. For the CDR3, the DNA is TGCGCCAGCAGCTTGGACAGCCTCAATCAGCCCCAGCATTTT. This codes for CASSLDSLNQPQHF.

V usage is TRBV5-1 and J usage is TRBJ2-3, with TRBD2 identical over 12 bases. V was clipped by 4 bases and J by 6 bases; unmatched bases: 12. From germline, CDR1 is SGHRS and CDR2 YFSETQ. The CDR3 has 17 amino acids. Here the CDR3 reads CASSETSGGSLGDTQYF. CDR3 in DNA: TGCGCCAGCAGCGAAACTAGCGGGGGGTCCTTGGGGGATACGCAGTATTTT.

This chain uses TRBV6-5 with TRBJ1-1; D is undetermined. The CDR3 consists of 13 residues. V lost 5 bases to trimming and J lost 1 base, with 8 bases between them. The germline V gene has CDR1 MNHEY and CDR2 SVGAGI. The CDR3 DNA reads as TGTGCCAGCAGTCCGAAGAGGAACACTGAAGCTTTCTTT. Amino acid sequence: CASSPKRNTEAFF.

The CDR3 sequence is CASSFGLAGGNEQFF. In DNA form, the CDR3 reads TGTGCCAGCAGTTTCGGACTAGCGGGTGGCAATGAGCAGTTCTTC. The chain joins TRBV28 to TRBJ2-1, with 11 bases fitting TRBD2. With 3 bases clipped from V and 6 bases from J, the junction kept 4 bases outside the gene matches. The CDR3 contains 15 residues. Germline-derived CDR1 and CDR2 are MDHEN and SYDVKM. The variable domain in full, completed from reference TRBV28 and TRBJ2-1, reads DVKVTQSSRYLVKRTGEKVFLECVQDMDHENMFWYRQDPGLGLRLIYFSYDVKMKEKGDIPEGYSVSREKKERFSLILESASTNQTSMYLCASSFGLAGGNEQFFGPGTRLTVL.